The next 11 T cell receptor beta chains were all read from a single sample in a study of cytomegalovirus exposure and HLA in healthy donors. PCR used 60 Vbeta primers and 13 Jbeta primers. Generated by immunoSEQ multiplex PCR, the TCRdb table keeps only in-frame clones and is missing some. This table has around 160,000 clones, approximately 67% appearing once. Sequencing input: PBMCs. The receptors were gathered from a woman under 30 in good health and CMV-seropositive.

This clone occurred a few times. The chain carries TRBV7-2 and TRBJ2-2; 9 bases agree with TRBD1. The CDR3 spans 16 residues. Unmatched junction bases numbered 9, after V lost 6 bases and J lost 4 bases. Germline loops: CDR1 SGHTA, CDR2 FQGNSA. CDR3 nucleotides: TGTGCCAGCAGGCCGACAGGGGGGAGTGTCACCGGGGAGCTGTTTTTT. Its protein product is CASRPTGGSVTGELFF.

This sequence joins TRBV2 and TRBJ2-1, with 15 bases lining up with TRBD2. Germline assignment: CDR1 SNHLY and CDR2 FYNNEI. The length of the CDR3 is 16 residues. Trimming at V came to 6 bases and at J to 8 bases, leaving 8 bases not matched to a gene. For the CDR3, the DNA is TGTGCCAGCAGGAGGACTAGCGGGAGGGCCCGGGATGAGCAGTTCTTC. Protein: CASRRTSGRARDEQFF.

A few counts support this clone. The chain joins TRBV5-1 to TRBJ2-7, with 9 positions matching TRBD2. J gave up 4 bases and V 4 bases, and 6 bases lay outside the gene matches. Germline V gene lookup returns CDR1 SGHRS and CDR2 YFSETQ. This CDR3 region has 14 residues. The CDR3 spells CASSATSGTYEQYF. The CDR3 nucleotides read TGCGCCAGCAGCGCGACTAGCGGAACATACGAGCAGTACTTC.

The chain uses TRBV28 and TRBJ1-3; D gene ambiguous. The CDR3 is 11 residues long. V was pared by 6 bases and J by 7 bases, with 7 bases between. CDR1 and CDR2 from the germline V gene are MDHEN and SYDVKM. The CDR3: CASSFYNTIYF. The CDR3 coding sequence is TGTGCCAGCAGCTTCTATAACACCATATATTTT.

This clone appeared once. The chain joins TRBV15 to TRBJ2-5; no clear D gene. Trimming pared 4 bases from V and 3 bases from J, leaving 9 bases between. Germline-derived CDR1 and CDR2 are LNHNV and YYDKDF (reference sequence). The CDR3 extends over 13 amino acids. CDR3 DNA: TGTGCCACCAGCAACAGATTAGAAGAGACCCAGTACTTC. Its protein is CATSNRLEETQYF.

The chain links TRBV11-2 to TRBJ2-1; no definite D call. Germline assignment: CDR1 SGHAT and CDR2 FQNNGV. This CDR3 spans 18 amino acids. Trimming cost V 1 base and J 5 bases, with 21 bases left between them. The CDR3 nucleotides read TGTGCCAGCAGCTTAGCCCTAGTGAGTACACAAGAGGACAATGAGCAGTTCTTC. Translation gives CASSLALVSTQEDNEQFF.

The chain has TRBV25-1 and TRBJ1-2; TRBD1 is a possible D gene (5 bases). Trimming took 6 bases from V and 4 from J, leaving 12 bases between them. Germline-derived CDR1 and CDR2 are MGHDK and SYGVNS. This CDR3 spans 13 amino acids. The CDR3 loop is CASRGGPSYGYTF. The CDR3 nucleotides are TGTGCCAGCAGGGGGGGACCGAGCTATGGCTACACCTTC.

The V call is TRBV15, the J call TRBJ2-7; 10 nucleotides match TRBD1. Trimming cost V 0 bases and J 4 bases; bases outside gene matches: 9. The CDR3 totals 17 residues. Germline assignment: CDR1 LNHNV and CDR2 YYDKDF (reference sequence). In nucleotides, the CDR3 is TGTGCCACCAGCAGAGATTTCGGACCGGGACAGGGGTACGAGCAGTACTTC. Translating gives CATSRDFGPGQGYEQYF.

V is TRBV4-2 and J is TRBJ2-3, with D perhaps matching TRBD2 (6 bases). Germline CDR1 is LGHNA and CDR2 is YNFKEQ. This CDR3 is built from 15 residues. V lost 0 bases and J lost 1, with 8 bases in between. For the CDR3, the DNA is TGTGCCAGCAGCCAAGAGACGGGGGGCACAGATACGCAGTATTTT. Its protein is CASSQETGGTDTQYF.

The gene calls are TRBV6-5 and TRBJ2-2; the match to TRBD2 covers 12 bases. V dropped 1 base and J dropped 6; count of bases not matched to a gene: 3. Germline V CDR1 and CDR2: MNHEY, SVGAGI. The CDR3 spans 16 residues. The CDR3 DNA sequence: TGTGCCAGCAGTTACTTTCTAGCGGGGGGGCCCGGGGAGCTGTTTTTT. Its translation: CASSYFLAGGPGELFF.

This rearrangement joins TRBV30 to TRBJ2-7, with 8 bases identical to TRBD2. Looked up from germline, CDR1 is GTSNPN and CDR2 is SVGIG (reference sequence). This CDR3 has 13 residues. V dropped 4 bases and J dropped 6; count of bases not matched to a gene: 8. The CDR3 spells CAWTPGGRGEQYF. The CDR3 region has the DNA TGTGCCTGGACCCCGGGGGGGCGAGGCGAGCAGTACTTC.